This T cell receptor (beta chain) emerged from a study of T cells in Graves' hyperthyroidism and ophthalmopathy. Study results and limitations: In blood, most of the thyroid clonotypes expanded above 0.001 were also present. Progression to ophthalmopathy was predicted a median of 6.5 months early.

Many counts were recorded for this clonotype. Antigen unknown. Any patient presenting with uncontrolled infection, other autoimmune disease, pregnancy or lactation was left out. Clinical symptoms, serum thyroxine and TRAb, thyroid ultrasound and orbital computed tomography were used for the diagnoses. This CDR3 has 11 amino acids. V was clipped by 3 bases and J by 2 bases, with 1 base between them. Germline lookup yields CDR1 SGDLS and CDR2 YYNGEE. Amplification of TCR beta CDR3 regions used RNA as the template. The TCR CDR3 first-round RT-PCR relied on the HTBI primer set. One entry per CDR3 protein results from TCRdb running MiXCR on the multiplex PCR reads. The sample yields 400,000 to 500,000 distinct CDR3 sequences, 13% to 15% seen once.

Source material: blood. The sequence was obtained from a woman under 30 with Graves' hyperthyroidism. The rearrangement uses TRBV9 and TRBJ2-3; no firm D call. In DNA, the CDR3 is TGTGCCAGCAGCGACACAGATACGCAGTATTTT. Amino acids: CASSDTDTQYF.